A selection of T cell receptor beta chains follows, all from one sample in a study of blood T cell repertoires in COVID-19. The method was immunoSEQ multiplex PCR; TCRdb's version includes in-frame clones alone and lacks a portion of them. The data contain fewer than 120,000 clones, about 79% of them singletons. The specimen was peripheral blood. These TCRs come from a woman at least 80 years old with active or convalescent COVID-19. CDR3s include the opening cysteine and the closing phenylalanine or tryptophan. D genes are given only for firm matches. A row's size may be missing; if present it is once, few, many or a size class.

J gene	V gene	clone size	D gene	CDR3 protein	CDR3 DNA
TRBJ2-4	TRBV6-5	.	.	CASTLTGAKNIQYF	TGTGCCAGCACTTTGACGGGAGCCAAAAACATTCAGTACTTC
TRBJ1-5	TRBV19	.	.	CASSSYEYQPQHF	TGTGCCAGTAGTTCCTACGAATATCAGCCCCAGCATTTT
TRBJ2-1	TRBV4-1	.	.	CASSQEGTLDSYNEQFF	TGCGCCAGCAGCCAAGAAGGTACCCTAGACTCCTACAATGAGCAGTTCTTC
TRBJ1-2	TRBV20-1	.	.	CSASGANYGYTF	TGCAGTGCTAGTGGAGCTAACTATGGCTACACCTTC
TRBJ2-7	TRBV30	.	.	CAWSRRYEQYF	TGTGCCTGGAGTCGCAGATACGAGCAGTACTTC
TRBJ1-2	TRBV28	few	.	CASSWEGKPANYGYTF	TGTGCCAGCAGCTGGGAGGGTAAACCAGCTAACTATGGCTACACCTTC
TRBJ2-1	TRBV9	few	TRBD2	CASSVDPSGGYNEQFF	TGTGCCAGCAGCGTAGATCCTAGCGGGGGGTACAATGAGCAGTTCTTC
TRBJ2-5	TRBV5-1	.	TRBD2	CASSLETSGSETQYF	TGCGCCAGCAGCTTGGAGACTAGCGGGAGTGAGACCCAGTACTTC
TRBJ2-7	TRBV7-9	.	.	CASSLGQSTSYEQYF	TGTGCCAGCAGCCTCGGACAATCAACCTCCTACGAGCAGTACTTC
TRBJ2-5	TRBV11-1	.	.	CASSLRAGEETQYF	TGTGCCAGCAGCTTACGGGCCGGGGAGGAGACCCAGTACTTC
TRBJ2-3	TRBV5-4	.	.	CATSGLGNTDTQYF	TGTGCCACCTCGGGACTCGGAAACACAGATACGCAGTATTTT
TRBJ2-7	TRBV19	.	.	CASSIQATYEQYF	TGTGCCAGTAGTATTCAGGCAACCTACGAGCAGTACTTC
TRBJ1-5	TRBV28	.	TRBD1	CASSFLQGGNQPQHF	TGTGCCAGCAGTTTCTTACAGGGGGGCAATCAGCCCCAGCATTTT
TRBJ2-5	TRBV7-3	.	TRBD2	CASSSAGGRETQYF	TGTGCCAGCAGCTCGGCGGGGGGGCGTGAGACCCAGTACTTC
TRBJ2-3	TRBV18	.	.	CASSPSSGPVPDTQYF	TGTGCCAGCTCACCATCCAGCGGGCCGGTACCAGATACGCAGTATTTT
TRBJ1-1	TRBV5-1	.	TRBD1	CASSQQGLRTEAFF	TGCGCCAGCAGCCAACAGGGGTTAAGAACTGAAGCTTTCTTT
TRBJ2-7	TRBV7-9	few	.	CASSLRANYEQYF	TGTGCCAGCAGCTTAAGAGCGAATTACGAGCAGTACTTC
TRBJ2-2	TRBV7-8	.	TRBD2	CASSSRLAGATQTGELFF	TGTGCCAGCAGCAGCCGACTAGCGGGAGCCACCCAGACTGGGGAGCTGTTTTTT
TRBJ1-6	TRBV4-3	.	TRBD1	CASSLSYRGESSYNSPLHF	TGCGCCAGCAGCCTCAGCTACAGGGGTGAAAGCTCCTATAATTCACCCCTCCACTTT
TRBJ2-4	TRBV18	.	.	CASSLIDTDSIAKNIQYF	TGTGCCAGCTCACTTATTGACACGGACAGCATCGCCAAAAACATTCAGTACTTC
TRBJ2-1	TRBV7-2	.	TRBD1	CASSLEVPGQGSNEQFF	TGTGCCAGCAGCTTAGAAGTTCCGGGACAGGGGTCCAATGAGCAGTTCTTC
TRBJ1-1	TRBV11-1	.	.	CASSADGGMNTEAFF	TGTGCCAGCAGCGCCGATGGGGGGATGAACACTGAAGCTTTCTTT
TRBJ2-5	TRBV19	few	TRBD2	CASSTGTSGYQETQYF	TGTGCCAGTAGTACTGGGACTAGCGGGTACCAAGAGACCCAGTACTTC
TRBJ1-2	TRBV4-1	.	.	CASRDRRNYGYTF	TGCGCCAGCCGCGACAGACGAAACTATGGCTACACCTTC
TRBJ2-2	TRBV9	.	TRBD2	CASSVLLAGVGGELFF	TGTGCCAGCAGCGTATTACTAGCGGGAGTTGGCGGGGAGCTGTTTTTT
TRBJ1-5	TRBV2	.	.	CASSETGLSNQPQHF	TGTGCCAGCAGTGAAACAGGGCTTAGCAATCAGCCCCAGCATTTT
TRBJ1-4	TRBV5-5	few	.	CASSFPNRVGEKLFF	TGTGCCAGCAGCTTCCCTAACAGGGTTGGTGAAAAACTGTTTTTT
TRBJ1-6	TRBV6-6	.	.	CASSYSGGGNSPLHF	TGTGCCAGCAGTTACTCTGGGGGCGGGAATTCACCCCTCCACTTT
TRBJ2-7	TRBV5-1	.	.	CASSDPGTMPGEQYF	TGCGCCAGCAGTGATCCCGGGACAATGCCTGGCGAGCAGTACTTC
TRBJ1-2	TRBV5-1	.	.	CASSLGSLANYGYTF	TGCGCCAGCAGCTTGGGGTCACTTGCTAACTATGGCTACACCTTC
TRBJ2-2	TRBV11-2	.	.	CASSYRQWESTGELFF	TGTGCCAGCAGCTATCGACAGTGGGAAAGCACCGGGGAGCTGTTTTTT
TRBJ2-3	TRBV5-1	.	.	CASSFGQITDTQYF	TGCGCCAGCAGCTTCGGACAGATCACAGATACGCAGTATTTT
TRBJ2-5	TRBV5-8	few	.	CASSHRGRGQETQYF	TGTGCCAGCAGCCACAGGGGTCGGGGGCAAGAGACCCAGTACTTC
TRBJ2-2	TRBV9	.	TRBD1	CASVRRDRANTGELFF	TGTGCCAGCGTTCGTAGGGACAGGGCGAACACCGGGGAGCTGTTTTTT
TRBJ2-7	TRBV12-5	.	.	CASGRQVYEQYF	TGTGCTAGTGGCCGACAGGTCTACGAGCAGTACTTC
TRBJ1-2	TRBV6-6	few	TRBD1	CASSYSGTGVYGYTF	TGTGCCAGCAGTTACTCAGGGACAGGAGTTTATGGCTACACCTTC
TRBJ1-1	TRBV29-1	.	.	CSVEEIGDSRFEAFF	TGCAGCGTTGAAGAAATCGGCGACAGCCGCTTTGAAGCTTTCTTT
TRBJ2-3	TRBV27	.	TRBD2	CASSLLAVISTDTQYF	TGTGCCAGCAGTTTACTAGCGGTAATTAGCACAGATACGCAGTATTTT
TRBJ1-1	TRBV21-1	few	.	CASSREVEAFF	TGTGCCAGCAGTCGAGAAGTTGAAGCTTTCTTT
TRBJ1-1	TRBV6-6	.	.	CASSYSPGAGTEAFF	TGTGCCAGCAGTTACTCTCCCGGAGCGGGGACTGAAGCTTTCTTT
TRBJ2-1	TRBV5-1	.	.	CASSIRQIGGDEQFF	TGCGCCAGCAGCATACGACAGATAGGCGGGGATGAGCAGTTCTTC
TRBJ1-2	TRBV19	.	.	CASSPTLNSYGYTF	TGTGCCAGTAGTCCGACGCTAAACAGTTATGGCTACACCTTC
TRBJ2-5	TRBV5-1	.	TRBD2	CASSLRTSGRQETQYF	TGCGCCAGCAGCCTAAGGACTAGCGGGAGGCAAGAGACCCAGTACTTC
TRBJ2-3	TRBV19	.	TRBD2	CASTQRESTDTQYF	TGTGCCAGTACTCAGCGGGAGAGCACAGATACGCAGTATTTT
TRBJ2-7	TRBV6-1	.	.	CASSESGRSYEQYF	TGTGCCAGCAGTGAAAGTGGGAGAAGTTACGAGCAGTACTTC
TRBJ1-2	TRBV7-9	.	.	CASSFPGHPHGYTF	TGTGCCAGCAGCTTTCCGGGACATCCCCATGGCTACACCTTC
TRBJ2-5	TRBV18	.	.	CASSKQETQYF	TGTGCCAGCTCTAAACAAGAGACCCAGTACTTC
TRBJ2-3	TRBV21-1	few	.	CASSTWGGQYF	TGTGCCAGCAGCACCTGGGGGGGGCAGTATTTT
TRBJ2-1	TRBV5-1	.	TRBD2	CASSGGLAGETYNEQFF	TGCGCCAGCAGCGGGGGACTAGCGGGGGAAACCTACAATGAGCAGTTCTTC
TRBJ1-4	TRBV6-1	.	.	CASSEHRQANEKLFF	TGTGCCAGCAGTGAACATAGGCAGGCTAATGAAAAACTGTTTTTT
TRBJ1-1	TRBV2	.	.	CASSVLAGTEAFF	TGTGCCAGCAGTGTTCTGGCGGGCACTGAAGCTTTCTTT
TRBJ1-1	TRBV27	.	TRBD1	CASSALTGIDTEAFF	TGTGCCAGCAGTGCCTTGACAGGGATTGACACTGAAGCTTTCTTT
TRBJ1-2	TRBV7-9	.	TRBD1	CASSQGNYGYTF	TGTGCCAGCTCACAGGGGAACTATGGCTACACCTTC
TRBJ2-1	TRBV21-1	.	.	CASSNPGLAFPHNNEQFF	TGTGCCAGCAGCAACCCGGGACTAGCGTTTCCACATAACAATGAGCAGTTCTTC
TRBJ2-3	TRBV4-1	.	.	CASSQLSTDTQYF	TGCGCCAGCAGCCAACTTAGCACAGATACGCAGTATTTT
TRBJ2-3	TRBV7-3	.	.	CASSFAGRTDTQYF	TGTGCCAGCAGCTTTGCGGGCCGCACAGATACGCAGTATTTT
TRBJ2-1	TRBV7-9	.	TRBD2	CASNTPASGRLGEQFF	TGTGCCAGCAACACACCCGCTAGCGGGAGACTCGGTGAGCAGTTCTTC
TRBJ2-1	TRBV6-4	.	TRBD1	CASSPGQSYNEQFF	TGTGCCAGCAGCCCGGGACAGAGCTACAATGAGCAGTTCTTC
TRBJ2-7	TRBV5-4	many	TRBD1	CASSSQGQGYEQYF	TGTGCCAGCAGCTCCCAGGGACAGGGCTACGAGCAGTACTTC